This is a list of T cell receptor beta chains from one sample in a study of cytomegalovirus exposure and HLA in healthy donors. Repertoires were generated with immunoSEQ multiplex PCR, while TCRdb's copy carries only in-frame clones and drops some. This sample has roughly 100,000 clones, with approximately 70% found just once. Sequenced: PBMCs. The receptor set was obtained from a woman aged 50 to 60 in good health and CMV-seronegative. The conserved cysteine and the conserved F or W are not part of the CDR3 here. Some rows mark clone size as missing; the rest say once, few, many or name a class of expanded clone.

j_call: TRBJ1-2
v_call: TRBV15
clone_size: -
cdr3_aa: ATRRRIQGDSRGYT

j_call: TRBJ2-3
v_call: TRBV6-4
clone_size: -
cdr3_aa: ASSDGTSGGADTQY

j_call: TRBJ2-3
v_call: TRBV13
clone_size: few
cdr3_aa: ASSFYGLAGGLDTQY

j_call: TRBJ2-2
v_call: TRBV7-9
clone_size: few
cdr3_aa: ASPDRGPSGRNTGELF

j_call: TRBJ2-1
v_call: TRBV28
clone_size: -
cdr3_aa: ASITSGYNEQF

j_call: TRBJ2-7
v_call: TRBV9
clone_size: -
cdr3_aa: ASSRLNHGTYYEQY

j_call: TRBJ1-2
v_call: TRBV7-2
clone_size: -
cdr3_aa: ASSSTSYGYT

j_call: TRBJ1-1
v_call: TRBV10-3
clone_size: once
cdr3_aa: AISESDRGTEAF

j_call: TRBJ2-3
v_call: TRBV4-1
clone_size: -
cdr3_aa: ASSLTPGQGTDTQY

j_call: TRBJ1-3
v_call: TRBV18
clone_size: -
cdr3_aa: ASSPQRFESGTVSGNTIY

j_call: TRBJ1-2
v_call: TRBV6-6
clone_size: -
cdr3_aa: ASSYRRDTGYT

j_call: TRBJ2-2
v_call: TRBV18
clone_size: few
cdr3_aa: ASSPLGGNTGELF

j_call: TRBJ2-5
v_call: TRBV11-3
clone_size: -
cdr3_aa: ASSLDSKQETQY

j_call: TRBJ2-1
v_call: TRBV6-4
clone_size: -
cdr3_aa: ASKSSGGADEQF

j_call: TRBJ1-1
v_call: TRBV6-6
clone_size: few
cdr3_aa: ASRDTGGASEAF

j_call: TRBJ2-7
v_call: TRBV4-3
clone_size: -
cdr3_aa: ASSQDRGFSSYEQY

j_call: TRBJ2-1
v_call: TRBV18
clone_size: -
cdr3_aa: ASSLGLAGANEQF

j_call: TRBJ2-3
v_call: TRBV27
clone_size: -
cdr3_aa: ASTLSPRQGRFGQY

j_call: TRBJ2-2
v_call: TRBV6-1
clone_size: -
cdr3_aa: ASKSGQVYTGELF

j_call: TRBJ1-4
v_call: TRBV6-9
clone_size: -
cdr3_aa: ASTMGGGLEKLF

j_call: TRBJ2-2
v_call: TRBV12-5
clone_size: -
cdr3_aa: ASGFGEVLF

j_call: TRBJ2-7
v_call: TRBV4-2
clone_size: -
cdr3_aa: ASSQGQGEEEQY

j_call: TRBJ1-2
v_call: TRBV11-2
clone_size: few
cdr3_aa: ASSPHPTGFYDYT

j_call: TRBJ1-5
v_call: TRBV19
clone_size: -
cdr3_aa: ASSSPGQTFNQPQH

j_call: TRBJ2-2
v_call: TRBV9
clone_size: -
cdr3_aa: ASSASLSGELF

j_call: TRBJ2-6
v_call: TRBV4-2
clone_size: -
cdr3_aa: ASSEAQGAGANVLT

j_call: TRBJ2-1
v_call: TRBV5-1
clone_size: -
cdr3_aa: ASSSTLAGGGGPSYNEQF

j_call: TRBJ1-3
v_call: TRBV27
clone_size: once
cdr3_aa: ASSLQGEAPGNTIY

j_call: TRBJ1-2
v_call: TRBV7-8
clone_size: few
cdr3_aa: ASSLADRGAGGYT

j_call: TRBJ2-2
v_call: TRBV4-1
clone_size: -
cdr3_aa: ASSPPGGPSTGELF

j_call: TRBJ1-5
v_call: TRBV7-6
clone_size: -
cdr3_aa: ASSLTAGKYSNQPQH

j_call: TRBJ1-5
v_call: TRBV15
clone_size: -
cdr3_aa: ATSRDPPGFPDSSNQPQH

j_call: TRBJ2-7
v_call: TRBV5-1
clone_size: -
cdr3_aa: ASSATGQETYEQY

j_call: TRBJ2-2
v_call: TRBV18
clone_size: few
cdr3_aa: ASSPRDQTGELF

j_call: TRBJ2-3
v_call: TRBV15
clone_size: -
cdr3_aa: ATSRDRGLAGITDTQY

j_call: TRBJ2-2
v_call: TRBV2
clone_size: -
cdr3_aa: ASSPDRPNTGELF

j_call: TRBJ2-7
v_call: TRBV5-3
clone_size: -
cdr3_aa: ARIPSSYEQY

j_call: TRBJ1-4
v_call: TRBV6-6
clone_size: -
cdr3_aa: ASRPTATNEKLF

j_call: TRBJ2-3
v_call: TRBV6-6
clone_size: few
cdr3_aa: ASSHGLVPDTQY

j_call: TRBJ2-3
v_call: TRBV7-9
clone_size: few
cdr3_aa: ASSLWLDRAVDTQY

j_call: TRBJ1-2
v_call: TRBV29-1
clone_size: -
cdr3_aa: SVAGNHRESYGYT

j_call: TRBJ2-7
v_call: TRBV5-1
clone_size: -
cdr3_aa: ASSSSYERY

j_call: TRBJ1-4
v_call: TRBV10-3
clone_size: few
cdr3_aa: AITPSTNEKLF

j_call: TRBJ2-7
v_call: TRBV5-4
clone_size: -
cdr3_aa: ASSPLQGQGTYEQY

j_call: TRBJ2-5
v_call: TRBV7-2
clone_size: -
cdr3_aa: ASSSRTSGIGTQY

j_call: TRBJ2-1
v_call: TRBV4-2
clone_size: -
cdr3_aa: ASSPHGELNNEQF